This is a list of T cell receptor beta chains from one sample in a study of CD8 T cells in Susac syndrome. One entry per CDR3 protein results from TCRdb running MiXCR on the immunoSEQ multiplex PCR reads. The sample has approximately 150,000 distinct CDR3 sequences, approximately 90% seen once; the top ten hold around 0.075%. Sequences were obtained from CD4+ T cells from PBMCs. Receptors were obtained from a human donor in good health. Both conserved end residues are part of each CDR3. The D gene is left open where the match is weak. Size tells how often a clone was seen (once, few, many) or the class of an expanded clone, and some rows leave it out.

CDR3 DNA: TGCGCTGTATTTGGTACGGGGACAGATACGCAGTATTTT; CDR3 protein: CAVFGTGTDTQYF; clone size: -; D gene: -; J gene: TRBJ2-3; V gene: TRBV20-1
CDR3 DNA: TGTGCCAGCAGTGCCGACGGGACAGGGGGGGGTGAGCAGTTCTTC; CDR3 protein: CASSADGTGGGEQFF; clone size: -; D gene: TRBD1; J gene: TRBJ2-1; V gene: TRBV28
CDR3 DNA: TGTGCCAGCTCACCAGCGACCGTACGCTCTGGAAACACCATATATTTT; CDR3 protein: CASSPATVRSGNTIYF; clone size: once; D gene: -; J gene: TRBJ1-3; V gene: TRBV18
CDR3 DNA: TGCAGTGCGCAAAGACAGACTAGCTCCTACAATGAGCAGTTCTTC; CDR3 protein: CSAQRQTSSYNEQFF; clone size: -; D gene: -; J gene: TRBJ2-1; V gene: TRBV20-1
CDR3 DNA: TGTGCCACCGCAGGCCTCGGACAGGGGGCAAACGCAGAGACCCAGTACTTC; CDR3 protein: CATAGLGQGANAETQYF; clone size: -; D gene: TRBD1; J gene: TRBJ2-5; V gene: TRBV24-1
CDR3 DNA: TGTGCCAGCAGTTTAGACAGCTCAAACACTGAAGCTTTCTTT; CDR3 protein: CASSLDSSNTEAFF; clone size: -; D gene: -; J gene: TRBJ1-1; V gene: TRBV28
CDR3 DNA: TGTGCCAGCAGCTTGGTTGGGGACGCCGGGGAGCTGTTTTTT; CDR3 protein: CASSLVGDAGELFF; clone size: -; D gene: -; J gene: TRBJ2-2; V gene: TRBV5-6
CDR3 DNA: TGTGCCAGCACCATGACAGGGCCCTACGAGCAGTACTTC; CDR3 protein: CASTMTGPYEQYF; clone size: -; D gene: TRBD1; J gene: TRBJ2-7; V gene: TRBV6-1
CDR3 DNA: TGTGCCAGCAGCTTGGCCGGGACAGTGATGAACACTGAAGCTTTCTTT; CDR3 protein: CASSLAGTVMNTEAFF; clone size: -; D gene: TRBD1; J gene: TRBJ1-1; V gene: TRBV5-6
CDR3 DNA: TGCGCCAGCAGCCAAGATGAACTAGCGGGAGGTCGGGGGGAGACCCAGTACTTC; CDR3 protein: CASSQDELAGGRGETQYF; clone size: once; D gene: TRBD2; J gene: TRBJ2-5; V gene: TRBV4-1
CDR3 DNA: TGTGCCAGCAGTGAAGGAAGGACTAGCGGCTACTACGAGCAGTACTTC; CDR3 protein: CASSEGRTSGYYEQYF; clone size: -; D gene: TRBD2; J gene: TRBJ2-7; V gene: TRBV2
CDR3 DNA: TGTGCCAGCAGTTTACGGGACAGCCCGAGCTCCTACGAGCAGTACTTC; CDR3 protein: CASSLRDSPSSYEQYF; clone size: -; D gene: TRBD1; J gene: TRBJ2-7; V gene: TRBV6-5
CDR3 DNA: TGTGCCAGCTCACCAACGTTCGGGGGAGACGAGCAGTACTTC; CDR3 protein: CASSPTFGGDEQYF; clone size: -; D gene: -; J gene: TRBJ2-7; V gene: TRBV18
CDR3 DNA: TGTGCCAGCACCGTAGAGGGACAGGGCTATGGCTACACCTTC; CDR3 protein: CASTVEGQGYGYTF; clone size: -; D gene: TRBD1; J gene: TRBJ1-2; V gene: TRBV2
CDR3 DNA: TGTGCCAGCAGCTCACCGGGACTAGTCCATGAGCAGTTCTTC; CDR3 protein: CASSSPGLVHEQFF; clone size: -; D gene: TRBD2; J gene: TRBJ2-1; V gene: TRBV7-2
CDR3 DNA: TGTGCCAGCAGCTTATCCCGGGGTAGCGGAAATGAGCAGTTCTTC; CDR3 protein: CASSLSRGSGNEQFF; clone size: -; D gene: -; J gene: TRBJ2-1; V gene: TRBV7-8
CDR3 DNA: TGTGCCAGCAGTTCCACCTTACAAGAGACCCAGTACTTC; CDR3 protein: CASSSTLQETQYF; clone size: once; D gene: -; J gene: TRBJ2-5; V gene: TRBV28
CDR3 DNA: TGCAGTGCTAGAGATAGACAGGGATCTCAGCCCCAGCATTTT; CDR3 protein: CSARDRQGSQPQHF; clone size: once; D gene: TRBD1; J gene: TRBJ1-5; V gene: TRBV20-1
CDR3 DNA: TGCGCCAGCAGCTGGACTCAGGGGACGAACACTGAAGCTTTCTTT; CDR3 protein: CASSWTQGTNTEAFF; clone size: -; D gene: -; J gene: TRBJ1-1; V gene: TRBV5-1
CDR3 DNA: TGTGCCAGCAGCACACAGGGGGGTTACGCTGAAGCTTTCTTT; CDR3 protein: CASSTQGGYAEAFF; clone size: -; D gene: TRBD1; J gene: TRBJ1-1; V gene: TRBV7-2